This T cell receptor beta chain was documented in a study of early T cells in non-severe SARS-CoV-2 infection. This clonotype occurred many times. Attachment of unique molecular identifiers to individual cDNA molecules was performed. TCRdb redid the calling of the 5' RACE reads with MiXCR, one entry per CDR3 protein. Counted here are around 40,000 distinct CDR3 sequences, 6% to 7.5% occurring once; the ten biggest clones make up about 25%. V lost 7 bases to trimming and J lost 6 bases, with 4 bases between them. CDR3 length: 10 amino acids. This clonotype originated in an adult who was a healthcare worker with PCR-confirmed SARS-CoV-2 infection or an uninfected control (not recorded which). The rearrangement joins TRBV6-7 to TRBJ1-5; D unclear. TRBV6-7 has ORF status, its function being uncertain. Sequences were derived from whole blood, sampled at baseline. The CDR3 coding sequence is TGTGCCAGCACTGTTCAGCCCCAGCATTTT. It translates to CASTVQPQHF.